This T cell receptor beta chain was profiled in a study of blood T cell repertoires in COVID-19. Study information: Nucleic acid was either cDNA or gDNA, and it came from T cells, B-cell-depleted T cells, or PBMCs.

Across about 22 US areas, participants ranged in age from roughly 18 to 95 years. Exposed volunteers were people who met a COVID-19 case within 2 weeks before study entry. The germline CDR1 and CDR2 sequences are LNHDA and SQIVND (reference sequence). V was clipped by 2 bases and J by 4 bases, with 9 bases between them. The CDR3 is 15 residues long. Per the original data handling: Amplification from reference gene primers served as the basis for estimated nucleated cell counts. Using immunoSEQ multiplex PCR, the repertoire was profiled, and TCRdb retains in-frame clones only, with some absent. V and J calls and clone size are copied from that table; D and trimming were computed from the DNA. Of 300,000 to 400,000 clones listed, 85% to 95% are singletons.

The origin of this receptor is a woman younger than 45 who had been exposed to COVID-19. This chain joins TRBV19 and TRBJ1-6; no clear D. Material for sequencing was PBMCs or T cells enriched from blood (not recorded which). CDR3 residues: CASSILGGYNSPLHF. The CDR3 DNA reads TGTGCCAGTAGTATATTGGGAGGGTATAATTCACCCCTCCACTTT.